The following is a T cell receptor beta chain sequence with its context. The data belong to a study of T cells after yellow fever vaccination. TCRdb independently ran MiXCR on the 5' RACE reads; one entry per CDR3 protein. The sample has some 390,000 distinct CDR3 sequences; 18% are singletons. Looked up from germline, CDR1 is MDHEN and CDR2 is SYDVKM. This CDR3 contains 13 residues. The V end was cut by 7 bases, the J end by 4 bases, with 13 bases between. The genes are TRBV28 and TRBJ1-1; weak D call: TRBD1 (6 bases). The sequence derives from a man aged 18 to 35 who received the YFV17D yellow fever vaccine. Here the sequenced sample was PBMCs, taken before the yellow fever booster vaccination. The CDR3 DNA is TGTGCCAGCAAACGAGGGGGGGCCACTGAAGCTTTCTTT. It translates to CASKRGGATEAFF.